This T cell receptor beta chain derives from a study of T cells in Graves' hyperthyroidism and ophthalmopathy (dated by TCRdb to 2018 to 2020). For the study in its entirety: Peripheral blood was collected at initial diagnosis, before any treatment. The paper reports TCR Vbeta CDR3 sequencing of some 140 peripheral blood samples: around 41 ophthalmopathy, 75 to 80 hyperthyroidism and some 17 progressor patients. In roughly six Graves' hyperthyroidism patients, the study also compared T-cell repertoires from thyroid tissue with T-cell repertoires from blood. The roughly 91 discovery patients were randomly split 7:3 into training and test sets. A discovery cohort of about a hundred patients, about 40 with Graves' ophthalmopathy and 55 to 60 with stable Graves' hyperthyroidism, was used to find distinguishing TCR V-J signatures. An independent validation cohort of some 18 hyperthyroidism patients and 17 patients who later progressed to ophthalmopathy tested prospective prediction of ophthalmopathy. After sampling, hyperthyroidism patients received methimazole starting at 30 mg daily, and ophthalmopathy patients received high-dose intravenous methylprednisolone. On the study overall, not on this receptor specifically: In validation, progression to ophthalmopathy was predicted by the model with 70% to 71% sensitivity and roughly 72% specificity, a median of 6.5 months before onset. Most expanded thyroid clonotypes (frequency above 0.001) were also found in blood, which suggests that blood repertoires may mirror thyroid immune responses. Sample size was not statistically predetermined, and investigators were not blinded to group allocation. A model built on a 13 V-J signature distinguished ophthalmopathy from stable hyperthyroidism, reaching over 85% sensitivity and 81% to 83% specificity in cross-validation and 80%/75% in testing.

This clonotype was detected only a few times. This clone's antigen is unknown. No much larger clonotype is one base removed from it; base qualities were not supplied. The TCR beta CDR3 regions were amplified from RNA transcripts. The first round of RT-PCR for the TCR CDR3 was performed with the HTBI primer set and the Qiagen OneStep RT-PCR kit. The libraries were constructed in a second round of multiplex PCR and then size-selected and purified. Libraries were sequenced paired-end with 100 bp reads on an Illumina HiSeq2000. Regarding the original processing steps: SOAPnuke was used to process the raw data, removing reads that contained adapters or uncalled bases, had a mean Phred below 15, or lacked an exact match to the constant primer or identifier. High-quality paired reads were merged with COPE v1.2.5, and unique nucleotide sequences were defined as clonotypes. MiTCR v1.1 was used to align the clonotypes against IMGT TRBV, TRBD and TRBJ reference segments. Only V-J combinations with frequency above 0.0001, covering 99.2% of repertoires, were analysed. A TCS score was defined as the ratio of F50 (clonal expansion) to E x V (chaos), with BLOSUM62-based TCRdist applied between CDR3 peptides within each V-J. Welch's t-statistics and random forest reduced roughly 540 V-J features to fewer than 15, which were used in a naive Bayes classifier (R e1071). TCRdb itself trimmed the public reads at Q25 with fastp, ran MiXCR and retained productive beta chains. Rows with one shared CDR3 protein collapse into an entry with the most common genes and DNA. These V and J calls originate from TCRdb's pipeline instead of the authors' own analysis. Recorded for this sample are approximately 410,000 distinct CDR3 sequences; approximately 13% of them occurred a single time. Of the sample, roughly 4.8% falls within the top ten clones.

A distance of 11 bases separates the germline ends of V and J, which lose 5 bases and 9 bases respectively. Via the germline V gene, CDR1 is SGHVS and CDR2 FQNEAQ. The CDR3 runs 12 amino acids, cysteine and phenylalanine included. The sequence is cut down to CDR3 DNA, 36 bases in frame from base 1. A patient counted as having stable Graves' hyperthyroidism if no progression to ophthalmopathy occurred over 18 months of follow-up. Hyperthyroidism patients were newly diagnosed, had a disease duration of under 2 months, and were aged 18 to 65 years. Patients with uncontrolled infections, other autoimmune diseases, pregnancy or lactation were excluded. Diagnoses were based on clinical symptoms, serum thyroxine and TRAb, thyroid ultrasound and orbital computed tomography. PBMCs were separated from under 11 ml of fresh peripheral blood using Ficoll-Paque density gradient centrifugation. Total RNA was extracted with Trizol reagent, and quality was checked on an Agilent 2100 Bioanalyzer.

The rearrangement joined TRBV7-8 to TRBJ2-1; the D gene remains uncertain. The sequencing sample was made of blood. This TCR came from a woman aged 18 to 35 with Graves' hyperthyroidism. CDR3 protein: CASSAVWGEQFF. At the DNA level, the sequence is TGTGCCAGCAGCGCCGTTTGGGGTGAGCAGTTCTTC.